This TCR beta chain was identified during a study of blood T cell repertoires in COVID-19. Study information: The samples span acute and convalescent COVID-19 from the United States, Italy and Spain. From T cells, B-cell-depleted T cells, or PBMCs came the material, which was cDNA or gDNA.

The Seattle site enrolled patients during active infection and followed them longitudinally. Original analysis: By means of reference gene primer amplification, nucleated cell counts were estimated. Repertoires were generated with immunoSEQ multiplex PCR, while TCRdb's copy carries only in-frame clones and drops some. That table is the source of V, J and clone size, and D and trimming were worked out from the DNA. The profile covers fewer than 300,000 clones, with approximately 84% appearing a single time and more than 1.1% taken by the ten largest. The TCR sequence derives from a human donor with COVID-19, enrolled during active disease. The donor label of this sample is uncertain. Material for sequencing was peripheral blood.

In nucleotides, the CDR3 is TGTGCCAGCAGCCCGGGAATATTCTACAATGAGCAGTTCTTC. As protein: CASSPGIFYNEQFF. The chain has TRBV7-3 and TRBJ2-1; tentatively, D is TRBD2 (5 bases). CDR3 length: 14 residues. The V end lost 5 bases, the J end lost 3 bases, and 11 bases lay between the germline ends. Germline V gives CDR1 SGHTA, CDR2 FQGTGA.